The clone carrying this TCR beta chain was recorded at least ten times. Its target is not known. The CDR3 has 17 amino acids. V lost 1 base and J lost 4; bases outside the gene matches: 11. The germline V gene encodes CDR1 SGDLS and CDR2 YYNGEE. Preparation of the TCRbeta library used unique molecular identifiers. TCRdb used MiXCR to reprocess the PCR reads, holding one entry per CDR3 protein. The sample has 150,000 to 250,000 distinct CDR3 sequences; approximately 6% are singletons. The data originate from a study of T-cell reconstitution after alpha-beta-depleted transplantation in children. Findings and caveats of the study: By about two months after transplant, alpha-beta T cells reportedly arose from several hundred graft clones that had expanded.

The material was PBMCs, obtained before TCRalphabeta/CD19-depleted stem cell transplant. The rearrangement joins TRBV9 to TRBJ2-1; 7 bases line up with TRBD2. The source of this sequence is a girl less than two years old with combined immunodeficiency, due to receive a stem cell transplant. CDR3 protein: CASSVWESRERYNEQFF. CDR3 coding DNA: TGTGCCAGCAGCGTATGGGAGTCGCGGGAGAGGTACAATGAGCAGTTCTTC.